Following are 16 T cell receptor beta chains from one sample sequenced in a study of CD8 T cells in Susac syndrome. When the RNA was reverse transcribed, random hexamers were used with an input of roughly 0.45 to 1 ug. In TCRdb, the immunoSEQ multiplex PCR reads were re-called with MiXCR into one record per CDR3 protein. The repertoire holds a few hundred thousand distinct CDR3 sequences, with 70% to 90% as singletons. Sequencing was performed on CD8+ T cells from PBMCs. These receptors were taken from a human donor with multiple sclerosis.

This chain joins TRBV5-6 and TRBJ2-7; perhaps TRBD1 as D (6 bases). Germline CDR1 is SGHDT and CDR2 is YYEEEE. The CDR3 is made up of 14 amino acids. Trimming cost V 0 bases and J 3 bases, with 10 bases left between them. This CDR3 is CASSLARGFYEQYF. DNA for the CDR3: TGTGCCAGCAGCTTGGCCAGGGGTTTCTACGAGCAGTACTTC.

This clonotype appeared a few times. The chain joins TRBV4-1 to TRBJ2-7; 8 bases align to TRBD2. This CDR3 region has 17 residues. Germline CDR1 and CDR2: MGHRA and YSYEKL. Germline trimming cut 1 base from V and 0 bases from J; bases unmatched to any gene: 8. For the CDR3, the DNA is TGCGCCAGCAGCCAAGCTGGCGGCGGGAGGTCCTCCTACGAGCAGTACTTC. This codes for CASSQAGGGRSSYEQYF.

The V gene is TRBV12-3 or TRBV12-4, the J gene TRBJ2-1, with 7 bases lining up with TRBD2. The CDR3 has 14 residues. V dropped 4 bases and J dropped 2; count of bases not matched to a gene: 2. The CDR3 loop reads CASSYAGAYNEQFF. CDR3 coding DNA: TGTGCCAGCAGTTATGCGGGAGCCTACAATGAGCAGTTCTTC.

The chain has TRBV6-5 and TRBJ1-1; D remains unclear. Germline CDR1 reads MNHEY; CDR2 reads SVGAGI. V was pared by 7 bases and J by 3 bases, with 18 bases between. The CDR3 covers 15 residues. The CDR3 nucleotides read TGTGCCAGCAACCTGATTGGGGTGGAGGACACTGAAGCTTTCTTT. This gives the protein CASNLIGVEDTEAFF.

This chain links TRBV6-2 or TRBV6-3 with TRBJ2-1, with 9 bases matching TRBD2. CDR3 length: 16 residues. Germline-derived CDR1 and CDR2 are MNHEY and SVGEGT. V lost 4 bases, J lost 4 bases, and 8 bases stayed unmatched. The CDR3 here is CASSFESSGAYNEQFF. DNA for the CDR3: TGTGCCAGCAGTTTTGAATCTAGCGGGGCGTACAATGAGCAGTTCTTC.

The J gene is TRBJ2-3, the V gene TRBV6-6; perhaps TRBD2 as D (5 bases). With 4 bases removed from V and 11 bases from J, the gap between germline ends came to 16 bases. This CDR3 is 13 amino acids long. Per the germline V gene, CDR1 is MNHNY and CDR2 is SVGAGI (reference sequence). The CDR3 loop is CASSLSRSGMQYF. Written as DNA, the CDR3 is TGTGCCAGCAGTTTAAGCAGATCGGGAATGCAGTATTTT.

The rearrangement joins TRBV28 to TRBJ1-2, with D possibly being TRBD1 (6 bases). The length of the CDR3 is 15 residues. V was pared by 7 bases and J by 2 bases, with 17 bases between. The germline V gene encodes CDR1 MDHEN and CDR2 SYDVKM. The CDR3 coding sequence is TGTGCCAGCACCCCAATTACCGGGACAAACTATGGCTACACCTTC. Translating it yields CASTPITGTNYGYTF.

The chain employs TRBV23-1 and TRBJ1-5, with 8 positions matching TRBD1. TRBV23-1 is sorted into the ORF group, with uncertain function. Unmatched junction bases numbered 18, after V lost 5 bases and J lost 0 bases. The CDR3 runs 20 residues. The CDR3 loop reads CASSNSSGGRELYSNQPQHF. CDR3 coding DNA: TGCGCCAGCAGTAATTCCTCAGGGGGCCGAGAACTTTATAGCAATCAGCCCCAGCATTTT.

This clonotype was found a few times. This chain links TRBV19 with TRBJ1-1; weak D call: TRBD1 (5 bases). The ends were cut back, 1 base at V and 7 bases at J, with 25 bases in the middle. The CDR3 is 18 amino acids. CDR1 is LNHDA and CDR2 is SQIVND in the germline V gene (reference sequence). CDR3 nucleotides: TGTGCCAGTAGTATAGGCGGCCCGCGGCAGGGAAAAATTGGTGAAGCTTTCTTT. This codes for CASSIGGPRQGKIGEAFF.

V is TRBV7-9 and J is TRBJ2-1; D is perhaps TRBD2 (6 bases). This CDR3 has 16 amino acids. Trimming removed 1 base at V and 5 bases at J, with 15 bases between. Germline assignment: CDR1 SEHNR and CDR2 FQNEAQ (reference sequence). In DNA, the CDR3 is TGTGCCAGCAGCTTAGTGCCCCGGGGGATCCACAATGAGCAGTTCTTC. Translation: CASSLVPRGIHNEQFF.

V is TRBV7-9 and J is TRBJ2-1, with D hard to call. Germline CDR1 and CDR2: SEHNR and FQNEAQ (reference sequence). This CDR3 has 13 amino acids. Trimming took off 1 base at V and 8 bases at J, with 9 bases between the two ends. Here the CDR3 DNA reads TGTGCCAGCAGCTTAGGGCCAACAGATGAGCAGTTCTTC. The encoded protein is CASSLGPTDEQFF.

The chain recombines TRBV11-2 with TRBJ2-7; TRBD2 matches at 7 bases. Germline V gives CDR1 SGHAT, CDR2 FQNNGV. This CDR3 spans 14 amino acids. J was trimmed by 3 bases and V by 5 bases; bases with no gene match: 7. The CDR3, as DNA: TGTGCCAGCAGCCCTGCGGGAGTGGGCTACGAGCAGTACTTC. Translated, it gives CASSPAGVGYEQYF. Supplemented by reference TRBV11-2 and TRBJ2-7, the full variable domain reads EAGVAQSPRYKIIEKRQSVAFWCNPISGHATLYWYQQILGQGPKLLIQFQNNGVVDDSQLPKDRFSAERLKGVDSTLKIQPAKLEDSAVYLCASSPAGVGYEQYFGPGTRLTVT.

The chain is built from TRBV29-1 and TRBJ1-1; no clear D gene. The CDR3 loop spans 12 amino acids. Per germline, CDR1 SQVTM and CDR2 ANQGSEA. V was pared by 4 bases and J by 1 base, with 7 bases between. CDR3 in DNA: TGCAGCGTTGTGGGCTGGAACACTGAAGCTTTCTTT. Encoded protein: CSVVGWNTEAFF. The variable domain in full, with the rest retrieved from reference TRBV29-1 and TRBJ1-1, is SAVISQKPSRDICQRGTSLTIQCQVDSQVTMMFWYRQQPGQSLTLIATANQGSEATYESGFVIDKFPISRPNLTFSTLTVSNMSPEDSSIYLCSVVGWNTEAFFGQGTRLTVV.

V usage is TRBV30 and J usage is TRBJ2-7; possibly TRBD1 for D (5 bases). This CDR3 region has 13 residues. V shed 5 bases and J shed 2 bases, with 13 bases lying between them. The germline V gene has CDR1 GTSNPN and CDR2 SVGIG (reference sequence). DNA for the CDR3: TGTGCCTGGGGGAACAGGTTTACCTACGAGCAGTACTTC. It translates to CAWGNRFTYEQYF.

This clonotype has a handful of counts. V is TRBV24-1 and J is TRBJ2-5, with D maybe TRBD1 (5 bases). The CDR3 has 17 amino acids. Germline lookup yields CDR1 KGHDR and CDR2 SFDVKD. Trimming took off 3 bases at V and 0 bases at J, with 16 bases between the two ends. CDR3: CATSDPRKEQDQETQYF. DNA for the CDR3: TGTGCCACCAGTGATCCGCGGAAGGAACAGGACCAAGAGACCCAGTACTTC.

The V gene is TRBV4-3, the J gene TRBJ1-1; no definite D call. CDR1 is LGHNA, CDR2 YSLEER, per germline. Deletions cut 0 bases from V and 1 base from J, with 12 bases between. The CDR3 is 16 residues long. The chain's CDR3 is CASSQEVGVRNTEAFF. The CDR3 DNA reads as TGCGCCAGCAGCCAAGAAGTAGGCGTTAGGAACACTGAAGCTTTCTTT.